These 27 T cell receptor beta chains came from one sample sequenced in a study of cytomegalovirus exposure and HLA in healthy donors. The PCR employed 60 Vbeta primers together with 13 Jbeta primers. Profiled with immunoSEQ multiplex PCR; TCRdb holds only in-frame clones, not every one. The profile shows 60,000 or so clones, approximately 80% of them singletons. Sequenced input: PBMCs. These TCRs come from a female donor in good health and CMV-seronegative.

V gene TRBV5-1 combines with J gene TRBJ2-2; 8 bases are shared with TRBD1. V was pared by 4 bases and J by 3 bases, with 5 bases of the junction left unmatched. This CDR3 is built from 15 residues. The V gene's germline CDR1 is SGHRS and CDR2 YFSETQ. CDR3 sequence reads: CASSQDRVDTGELFF. CDR3 nucleotide sequence: TGCGCCAGCAGCCAGGACAGGGTCGACACCGGGGAGCTGTTTTTT.

The chain uses TRBV30 and TRBJ2-5, with 10 bases matching TRBD2. CDR3 length equals 16 residues. V trimming: 0 bases; J trimming: 1 base; junction bases outside the gene matches: 5. CDR1 is GTSNPN and CDR2 is SVGIG in the germline V gene (reference sequence). The CDR3 is CAWSVRTSGSQETQYF. The CDR3 DNA reads as TGTGCCTGGAGTGTACGGACTAGCGGCTCCCAAGAGACCCAGTACTTC. Full variable domain (missing parts from reference TRBV30 and TRBJ2-5): SQTIHQWPATLVQPVGSPLSLECTVEGTSNPNLYWYRQAAGRGLQLLFYSVGIGQISSEVPQNLSASRPQDRQFILSSKKLLLSDSGFYLCAWSVRTSGSQETQYFGPGTRLLVL.

The rearrangement uses TRBV5-4 and TRBJ2-2, with 9 bases identical to TRBD2. This CDR3 comprises 15 residues. Germline V gives CDR1 SGHNT, CDR2 YYREEE (reference sequence). The V and J ends lost 0 bases and 7 bases, in that order; junction bases with no gene match: 4. CDR3 loop: CASSLGGLAFGELFF. The CDR3 nucleotides are TGTGCCAGCAGCTTGGGGGGACTAGCCTTCGGGGAGCTGTTTTTT. Looking up the rest from reference TRBV5-4 and TRBJ2-2 gives the full variable domain: ETGVTQSPTHLIKTRGQQVTLRCSSQSGHNTVSWYQQALGQGPQFIFQYYREEENGRGNFPPRFSGLQFPNYSSELNVNALELDDSALYLCASSLGGLAFGELFFGEGSRLTVL.

This chain links TRBV19 with TRBJ1-5; a weak D match, TRBD1 (6 bases). Germline V CDR1 and CDR2: LNHDA, SQIVND (reference sequence). The CDR3 consists of 14 residues. V lost 6 bases, J lost 2 bases, and 11 bases lay in between. CDR3 nucleotides: TGTGCCAGTAGGCTGGGGGCTGGCAATCAGCCCCAGCATTTT. Translating it yields CASRLGAGNQPQHF.

The chain recombines TRBV10-2 with TRBJ2-3, with a possible D match to TRBD1 (5 bases). Germline assignment: CDR1 WSHSY and CDR2 SAAADI. The CDR3 is 14 amino acids. Deletions cut 0 bases from V and 4 bases from J, with 8 bases between. The CDR3 bases are TGCGCCAGCAGTGAGTCGAAAGGGGCAGATACGCAGTATTTT. Translated, it gives CASSESKGADTQYF.

This clone occurred a few times. The chain is built from TRBV7-2 and TRBJ2-7; D possibly corresponds to TRBD2 (6 bases). Trimming took off 3 bases at V and 4 bases at J, with 19 bases between the two ends. The V gene's germline CDR1 is SGHTA and CDR2 FQGNSA. CDR3 length equals 16 residues. CDR3 sequence (DNA): TGTGCCAGCAGCTTGTCACTGCGGGGTGGGGATTACGAGCAGTACTTC. It specifies CASSLSLRGGDYEQYF.

V and J are TRBV28 and TRBJ1-2, with 7 bases lining up with TRBD1. Germline V gene lookup returns CDR1 MDHEN and CDR2 SYDVKM. Trimming took 5 bases from V and 6 from J; bases not matched to a gene: 0. The CDR3 contains 11 residues. CDR3 region: CASSDRDGYTF. CDR3 DNA sequence: TGTGCCAGCAGTGACAGGGATGGCTACACCTTC.

This chain uses TRBV28 with TRBJ2-5; 11 bases are shared with TRBD2. J was trimmed by 6 bases and V by 4 bases; bases with no gene match: 13. This CDR3 has 17 amino acids. Germline CDR1 reads MDHEN; CDR2 reads SYDVKM. The CDR3 nucleotides read TGTGCCAGCAGTTCGACTAGCGGGATGGGGATCCGGAAGACCCAGTACTTC. It specifies CASSSTSGMGIRKTQYF. Using reference TRBV28 and TRBJ2-5 for the parts outside the CDR3, the full variable domain is DVKVTQSSRYLVKRTGEKVFLECVQDMDHENMFWYRQDPGLGLRLIYFSYDVKMKEKGDIPEGYSVSREKKERFSLILESASTNQTSMYLCASSSTSGMGIRKTQYFGPGTRLLVL.

This clone was picked up one time. The rearrangement joins TRBV7-2 to TRBJ1-1, with TRBD1 identical over 7 bases. Germline V lookup: CDR1 SGHTA, CDR2 FQGNSA. The CDR3 sequence is 15 residues long. V was clipped by 5 bases and J by 5 bases; unmatched bases: 11. CDR3 DNA: TGTGCCAGCAGCCCAGGGACAGTCAGAGGGACTGAAGCTTTCTTT. Amino acids: CASSPGTVRGTEAFF.

This sequence joins TRBV5-1 and TRBJ2-5; the D is unclear. The CDR3 totals 13 residues. Germline CDR1 SGHRS, CDR2 YFSETQ. V lost 1 base, J lost 4 bases, and 8 bases lay in between. As DNA, the CDR3 is TGCGCCAGCAGCTTGTTCAGTCGAGAGACCCAGTACTTC. Residues: CASSLFSRETQYF.

This rearrangement joins TRBV5-6 to TRBJ1-2, with TRBD1 matching over 7 bases. Per the germline V gene, CDR1 is SGHDT and CDR2 is YYEEEE. The CDR3 is 17 residues long. V gave up 3 bases and J gave up 8 bases; unmatched junction bases: 19. The CDR3 nucleotides read TGTGCCAGCAGCTCCCTTGGGGGACAGTCGAGGTCGGAGGGCTACACCTTC. It encodes CASSSLGGQSRSEGYTF.

The gene calls are TRBV19 and TRBJ2-5; D gene unclear. CDR1 and CDR2 from the germline V gene are LNHDA and SQIVND (reference sequence). The CDR3 consists of 13 residues. Trimming pared 2 bases from V and 1 base from J, leaving 5 bases between. The CDR3 here is CASSIQFQETQYF. CDR3 sequence (DNA): TGTGCCAGTAGTATACAGTTCCAAGAGACCCAGTACTTC.

The V and J genes are TRBV6-5 and TRBJ2-1; D perhaps matches TRBD1 (6 bases). Germline loops: CDR1 MNHEY, CDR2 SVGAGI. Trimming shortened V by 0 bases and J by 3 bases, and 12 bases separated the two germline ends. The CDR3 runs to 16 residues. The CDR3 bases are TGTGCCAGCAGTTACTCTAGGGGGAGTAGCTACAATGAGCAGTTCTTC. This encodes CASSYSRGSSYNEQFF.

V is TRBV6-5 and J is TRBJ2-2; 7 nucleotides line up with TRBD1. The germline CDR1 and CDR2 sequences are MNHEY and SVGAGI. The V gene end was trimmed by 8 bases and the J gene end by 3 bases; junction bases not matched to a gene: 6. The CDR3 has 14 residues. The DNA of the CDR3 is TGTGCCAGCGACAGGGAATCGGACACCGGGGAGCTGTTTTTT. Protein: CASDRESDTGELFF.

The chain recombines TRBV19 with TRBJ2-7; 8 nucleotides agree with TRBD2. J gave up 5 bases and V 7 bases, and 10 bases lay outside the gene matches. Germline assignment: CDR1 LNHDA and CDR2 SQIVND (reference sequence). This CDR3 has 14 amino acids. The CDR3 DNA reads TGTGCCAGTAAGGAGATAGCGGGAACCGACGAGCAGTACTTC. This translates into CASKEIAGTDEQYF.

This chain connects TRBV6-6 to TRBJ2-7; TRBD1 is a possible D gene (6 bases). Germline V lookup: CDR1 MNHNY, CDR2 SVGAGI (reference sequence). CDR3 length: 16 residues. V dropped 5 bases and J dropped 0 bases, with 17 bases sitting between them. The CDR3 loop is CASSPPAQGPSYEQYF. The CDR3 DNA sequence: TGTGCCAGCAGTCCTCCCGCGCAGGGGCCCTCCTACGAGCAGTACTTC.

This sequence joins TRBV7-2 and TRBJ2-7, with 8 bases lining up with TRBD1. Trimming at V came to 6 bases and at J to 6 bases, leaving 7 bases not matched to a gene. The length of the CDR3 is 13 residues. CDR1 is SGHTA, CDR2 FQGNSA, per germline. DNA for the CDR3: TGTGCCAGCAGAAAACAGGGGGAAGGCGAGCAGTACTTC. This gives the protein CASRKQGEGEQYF.

A word on this clone: At one boundary the junction diverges from the germline segment, which might be a read error. Other nucleotide sequences from this sample produce the same CDR3. V gene TRBV30 combines with J gene TRBJ1-1; unclear D gene. CDR1 is GTSNPN, CDR2 SVGIG, per germline (reference sequence). The CDR3 has 16 amino acids. The CDR3 DNA is TGTGCCTGGAGTGTATTCTCTAGAGTTTTGAACACTGAGGCTTTCTTT. It encodes CAWSVFSRVLNTEAFF.

V and J are TRBV27 and TRBJ1-1, with a weak D call TRBD1 (6 bases). This CDR3 region has 14 residues. V lost 5 bases and J 5 bases, leaving 15 bases between the germline ends. The germline gives CDR1 MNHEY, CDR2 SMNVEV (reference sequence). CDR3 amino acids: CASSLQGRGTEAFF. CDR3 bases: TGTGCCAGCAGTCTCCAGGGGAGGGGGACTGAAGCTTTCTTT.

The V gene is TRBV29-1, the J gene TRBJ2-7; perhaps TRBD2 as D (5 bases). Germline V lookup: CDR1 SQVTM, CDR2 ANQGSEA. The CDR3 totals 11 residues. The V gene lost 7 bases and the J gene lost 3 bases, with 10 bases spanning the gap. The DNA for the CDR3 is TGCAGCGCCCTGGGGAGCTACGAGCAGTACTTC. Protein sequence: CSALGSYEQYF.

This clone was seen a few times. This rearrangement joins TRBV5-1 to TRBJ2-3; 13 nucleotides match TRBD2. CDR3 length equals 15 residues. J gave up 1 base and V 7 bases, and 3 bases lay outside the gene matches. Germline CDR1 is SGHRS and CDR2 is YFSETQ. The DNA for the CDR3 is TGCGCCAGCCGACTAGCGGGAGGCCGCACAGATACGCAGTATTTT. It specifies CASRLAGGRTDTQYF.

The chain has TRBV28 and TRBJ2-2; 8 nucleotides match TRBD2. The V gene's germline CDR1 is MDHEN and CDR2 SYDVKM. The junction had 10 bases not matched to a gene; V was cut back by 4 bases and J by 6 bases. The CDR3 is 16 residues long. The CDR3 spells CASSSPGLGTAGELFF. CDR3 coding DNA: TGTGCCAGCAGTTCACCGGGACTAGGGACGGCCGGGGAGCTGTTTTTT.

The J gene is TRBJ2-5, the V gene TRBV7-9; D remains unclear. V was shortened by 2 bases and J by 2 bases, with 9 bases between the two germline ends. Germline CDR1 reads SEHNR; CDR2 reads FQNEAQ (reference sequence). This CDR3 contains 14 residues. CDR3: CASSLFRSQETQYF. CDR3 DNA: TGTGCCAGCAGCTTATTCAGGTCTCAAGAGACCCAGTACTTC.

The chain is built from TRBV5-8 and TRBJ2-7; D possibly corresponds to TRBD1 (5 bases). The CDR3 length is 15 residues. The V gene lost 4 bases and the J gene lost 4 bases, with 18 bases spanning the gap. Per germline, CDR1 SGHTS and CDR2 YDEGEE. CDR3 sequence: CASSPIQDTIYEQYF. The CDR3 nucleotides read TGTGCCAGCAGCCCCATCCAGGACACTATTTACGAGCAGTACTTC.

V and J are TRBV12-5 and TRBJ2-1; D is possibly TRBD2 (7 bases). Germline loops: CDR1 LGHNT, CDR2 FRNRAP. V was pared by 0 bases and J by 8 bases, with 11 bases between. The CDR3 has 14 amino acids. The CDR3 protein is CASGLVGGQDEQFF. The CDR3 DNA is TGTGCTAGTGGTTTGGTGGGGGGGCAGGATGAGCAGTTCTTC.

This chain joins TRBV5-6 and TRBJ2-3; TRBD1 agrees at 9 bases. Germline CDR1 reads SGHDT; CDR2 reads YYEEEE. After removal of 7 bases from V and 3 bases from J, the junction contained 12 bases not matched to a gene. This CDR3 comprises 16 residues. CDR3 bases: TGTGCCAGCCGATTCAGGACAGGGGCAACAACAGATACGCAGTATTTT. Translation gives CASRFRTGATTDTQYF.

Only one count was recorded for this clone. Relative to the germline gene, one junction end is altered; a read error may explain this. Other DNA sequences of this sample code for an identical CDR3. The chain joins TRBV27 to TRBJ2-7, with D tentatively TRBD2 (7 bases). Germline V lookup: CDR1 MNHEY, CDR2 SMNVEV (reference sequence). There are 15 residues in the CDR3. The CDR3 bases are TGTGCCAGCAGTTTATCGTCGGGGGGCCCCTACGAGCAGTACTTT. It is translated as CASSLSSGGPYEQYF.